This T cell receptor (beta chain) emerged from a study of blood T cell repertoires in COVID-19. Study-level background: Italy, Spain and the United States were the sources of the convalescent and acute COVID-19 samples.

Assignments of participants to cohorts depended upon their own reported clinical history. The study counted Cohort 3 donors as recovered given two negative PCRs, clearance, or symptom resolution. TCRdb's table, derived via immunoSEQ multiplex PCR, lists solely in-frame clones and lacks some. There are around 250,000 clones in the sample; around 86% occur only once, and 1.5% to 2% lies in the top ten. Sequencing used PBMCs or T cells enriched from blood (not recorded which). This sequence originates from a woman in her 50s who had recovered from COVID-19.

The CDR3 spells CARGLAGYTDTQYF. Here the CDR3 DNA reads TGTGCCAGAGGACTAGCGGGATACACAGATACGCAGTATTTT. The chain has TRBV21-1 and TRBJ2-3; the table's D call, TRBD2, has no DNA check behind it. TRBV21-1 is designated a pseudogene. CDR3 length: 14 residues.